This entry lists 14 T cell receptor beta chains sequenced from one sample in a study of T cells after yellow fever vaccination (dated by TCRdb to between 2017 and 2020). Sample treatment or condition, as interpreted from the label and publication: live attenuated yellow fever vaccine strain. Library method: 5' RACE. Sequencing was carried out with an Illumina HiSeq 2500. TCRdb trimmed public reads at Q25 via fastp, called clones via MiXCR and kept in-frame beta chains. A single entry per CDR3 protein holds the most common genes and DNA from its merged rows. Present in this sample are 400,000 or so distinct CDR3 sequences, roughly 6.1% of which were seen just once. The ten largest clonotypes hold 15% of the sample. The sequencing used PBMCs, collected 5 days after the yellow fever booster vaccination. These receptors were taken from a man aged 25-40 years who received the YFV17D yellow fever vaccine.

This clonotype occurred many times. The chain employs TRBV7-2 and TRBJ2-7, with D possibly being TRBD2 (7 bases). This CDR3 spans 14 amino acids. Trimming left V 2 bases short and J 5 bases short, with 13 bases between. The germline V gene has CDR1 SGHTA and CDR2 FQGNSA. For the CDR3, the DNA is TGTGCCAGCAGCTTAACAGGGACTAATCACGAGCAGTACTTC. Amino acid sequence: CASSLTGTNHEQYF.

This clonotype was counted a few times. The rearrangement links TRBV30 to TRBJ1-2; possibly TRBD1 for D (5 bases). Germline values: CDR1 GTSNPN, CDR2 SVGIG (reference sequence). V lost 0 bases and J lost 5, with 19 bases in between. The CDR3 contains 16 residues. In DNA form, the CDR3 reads TGTGCCTGGAGTGTACTGTGGGGCTCTCATGAGTATGGCTACACCTTC. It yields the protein CAWSVLWGSHEYGYTF.

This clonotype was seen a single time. The CDR3: CASSVSGSRLNEQFF. The CDR3 DNA is TGTGCCAGCAGCGTTAGCGGGAGCCGACTCAATGAGCAGTTCTTC. This chain uses TRBV9 with TRBJ2-1; 9 positions agree with TRBD2. The V segment lost 2 bases and the J segment 6 bases; nucleotides outside the gene matches: 6. This CDR3 has 15 residues. Germline V gene sequence: CDR1 SGDLS, CDR2 YYNGEE.

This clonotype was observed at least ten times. The DNA for the CDR3 is TGTGCCAGCAGCCCTCCGACTCACAATGAGCAGTTCTTC. This gives the protein CASSPPTHNEQFF. V gene TRBV7-9 combines with J gene TRBJ2-1; D is uncertain. Germline loops: CDR1 SEHNR, CDR2 FQNEAQ (reference sequence). This CDR3 is 13 amino acids long. With 5 bases removed from V and 5 bases from J, the gap between germline ends came to 10 bases. Full variable domain (rest looked up from reference TRBV7-9 and TRBJ2-1): DTGVSQNPRHKITKRGQNVTFRCDPISEHNRLYWYRQTLGQGPEFLTYFQNEAQLEKSRLLSDRFSAERPKGSFSTLEIQRTEQGDSAMYLCASSPPTHNEQFFGPGTRLTVL.

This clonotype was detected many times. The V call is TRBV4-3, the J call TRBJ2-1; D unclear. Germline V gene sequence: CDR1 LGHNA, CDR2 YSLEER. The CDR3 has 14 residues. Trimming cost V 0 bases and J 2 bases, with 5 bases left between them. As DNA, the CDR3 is TGCGCCAGCAGCCAAGAACCAGCCTACAATGAGCAGTTCTTC. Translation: CASSQEPAYNEQFF.

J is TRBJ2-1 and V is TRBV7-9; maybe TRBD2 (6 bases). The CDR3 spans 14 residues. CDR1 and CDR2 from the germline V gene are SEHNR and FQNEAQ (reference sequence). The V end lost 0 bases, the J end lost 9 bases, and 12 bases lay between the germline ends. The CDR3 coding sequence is TGTGCCAGCAGCTTAGCGGCAGGGCGGGGTGAGCAGTTCTTC. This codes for CASSLAAGRGEQFF.

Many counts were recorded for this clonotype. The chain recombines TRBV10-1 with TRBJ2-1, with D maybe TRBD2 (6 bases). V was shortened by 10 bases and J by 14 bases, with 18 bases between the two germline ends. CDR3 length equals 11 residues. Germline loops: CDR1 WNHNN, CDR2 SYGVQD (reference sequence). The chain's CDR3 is CANRDFYKKFF. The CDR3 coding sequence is TGCGCCAACCGGGACTTCTACAAGAAGTTCTTC.

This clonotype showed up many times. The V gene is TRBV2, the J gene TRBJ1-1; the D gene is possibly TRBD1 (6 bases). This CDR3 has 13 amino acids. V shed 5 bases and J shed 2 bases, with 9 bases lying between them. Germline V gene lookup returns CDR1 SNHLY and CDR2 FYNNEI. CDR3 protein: CASSRTANTEAFF. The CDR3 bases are TGTGCCAGCAGTAGGACAGCTAACACTGAAGCTTTCTTT.

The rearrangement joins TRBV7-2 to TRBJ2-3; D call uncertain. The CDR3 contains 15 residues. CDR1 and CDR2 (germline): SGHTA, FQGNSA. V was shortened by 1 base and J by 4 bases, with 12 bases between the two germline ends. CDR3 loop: CASSLVVTQADTQYF. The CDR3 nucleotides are TGTGCCAGCAGCTTAGTCGTCACTCAGGCAGATACGCAGTATTTT.

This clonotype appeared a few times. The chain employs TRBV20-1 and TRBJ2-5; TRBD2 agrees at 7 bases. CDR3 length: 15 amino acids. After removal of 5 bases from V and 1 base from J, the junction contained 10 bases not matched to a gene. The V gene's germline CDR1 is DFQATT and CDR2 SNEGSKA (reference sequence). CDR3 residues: CSAYSAGTTQETQYF. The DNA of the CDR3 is TGCAGTGCTTACAGCGCCGGGACTACCCAAGAGACCCAGTACTTC.

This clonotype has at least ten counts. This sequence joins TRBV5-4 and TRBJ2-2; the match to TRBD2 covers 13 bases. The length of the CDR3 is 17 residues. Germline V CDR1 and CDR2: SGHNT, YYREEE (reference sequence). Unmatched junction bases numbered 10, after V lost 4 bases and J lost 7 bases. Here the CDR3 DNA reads TGTGCCAGCAGCGGTGGGACTAGCGGGAAGATAAACGGGGAGCTGTTTTTT. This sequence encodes CASSGGTSGKINGELFF.

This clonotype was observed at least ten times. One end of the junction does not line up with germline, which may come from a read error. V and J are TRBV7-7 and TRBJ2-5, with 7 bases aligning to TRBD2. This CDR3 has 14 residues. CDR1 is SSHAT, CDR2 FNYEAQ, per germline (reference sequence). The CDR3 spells CASSRAAGGETQYF. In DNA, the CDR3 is TGTGCTAGCAGCAGGGCGGCCGGGGGGGAGACCCAGTACTTC.

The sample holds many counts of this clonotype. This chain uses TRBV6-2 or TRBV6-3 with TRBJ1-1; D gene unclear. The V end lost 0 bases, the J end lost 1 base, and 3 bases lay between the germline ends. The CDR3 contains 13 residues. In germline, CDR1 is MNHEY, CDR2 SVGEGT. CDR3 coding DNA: TGTGCCAGCAGTTACTCGTGGAACACTGAAGCTTTCTTT. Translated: CASSYSWNTEAFF.

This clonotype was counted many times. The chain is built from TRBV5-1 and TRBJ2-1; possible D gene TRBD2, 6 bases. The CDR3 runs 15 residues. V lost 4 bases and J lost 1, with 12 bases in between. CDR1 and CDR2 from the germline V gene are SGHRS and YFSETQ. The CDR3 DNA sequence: TGCGCCAGCAGCAGCCCCCGGGGGTCCTACAATGAGCAGTTCTTC. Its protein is CASSSPRGSYNEQFF.